The T cell receptor beta chain described here comes from a study of blood T cell repertoires in COVID-19. Study overall: The samples span acute and convalescent COVID-19 from the United States, Italy and Spain.

This table comes from immunoSEQ multiplex PCR, and its TCRdb copy is limited to in-frame clones, with some not included. This sample carries around 210,000 clones, approximately 80% of them seen once, and the ten largest clones take about 7.8%. The Seattle patients, enrolled during active infection, were followed longitudinally. The clonotype originates from an elderly woman with COVID-19, enrolled during active disease. Sequencing used peripheral blood.

The CDR3, as DNA: TGTGCCAGCAGCTTGGGCGGGACAGACCATGAAGCTTTCTTT. Its protein product is CASSLGGTDHEAFF. This chain joins TRBV5-4 and TRBJ1-1, with 7 bases lining up with TRBD1. Germline loops: CDR1 SGHNT, CDR2 YYREEE (reference sequence). V trimming: 0 bases; J trimming: 7 bases; junction bases outside the gene matches: 6. CDR3 length: 14 amino acids.